This T cell receptor (beta chain) was recovered during a study of neurological immune-mediated disorders. This clonotype showed up many times. Its antigen is still unknown. Overall study findings and caveats: The expanded clones of different subjects shared no CDR3 amino acid sequences (suggesting private repertoires in all groups). Among 34 multiple sclerosis patients, phylogenetic grouping put the repertoires of 18 into a single related-CDR3 cluster, a possible signature.

CDR3 length: 13 amino acids. Germline CDR1 is MDHEN and CDR2 is SYDVKM. The V gene lost 6 bases and the J gene lost 2 bases, with 10 bases spanning the gap. The method for making cDNA was 5'RACE, and it used 10-nucleotide random UMIs. Via MiXCR, TCRdb re-called the 5' RACE reads, giving one row per CDR3 protein. The sample has around 58,000 distinct CDR3 sequences, approximately 3.1% seen once. This sequence was found in an older woman with multiple sclerosis. This chain joins TRBV28 and TRBJ2-5; D is uncertain. The sequencing input was PBMCs. This chain's CDR3 is CASRQSFQETQYF. Here the CDR3 DNA reads TGTGCCAGCAGACAATCCTTTCAAGAGACCCAGTACTTC. The complete variable domain, with remaining parts taken from reference TRBV28 and TRBJ2-5, reads DVKVTQSSRYLVKRTGEKVFLECVQDMDHENMFWYRQDPGLGLRLIYFSYDVKMKEKGDIPEGYSVSREKKERFSLILESASTNQTSMYLCASRQSFQETQYFGPGTRLLVL.